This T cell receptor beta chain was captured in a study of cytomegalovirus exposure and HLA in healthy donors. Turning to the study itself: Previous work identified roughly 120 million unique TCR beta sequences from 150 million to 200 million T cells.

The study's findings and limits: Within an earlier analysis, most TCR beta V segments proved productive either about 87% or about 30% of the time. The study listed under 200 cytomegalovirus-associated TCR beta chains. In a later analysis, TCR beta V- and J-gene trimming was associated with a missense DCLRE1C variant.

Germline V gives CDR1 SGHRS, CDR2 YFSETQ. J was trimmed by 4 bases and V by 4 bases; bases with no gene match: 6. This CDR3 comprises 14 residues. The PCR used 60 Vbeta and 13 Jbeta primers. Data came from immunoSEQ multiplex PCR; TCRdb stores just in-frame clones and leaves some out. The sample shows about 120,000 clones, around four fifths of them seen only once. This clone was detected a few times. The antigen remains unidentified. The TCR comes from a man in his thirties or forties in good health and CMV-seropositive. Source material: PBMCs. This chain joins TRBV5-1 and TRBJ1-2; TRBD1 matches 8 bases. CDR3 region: CASSPGGEGYGYTF. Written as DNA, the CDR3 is TGCGCCAGCAGCCCAGGGGGCGAGGGCTATGGCTACACCTTC.